This T cell receptor beta chain is from a study of T cell repertoires in cytomegalovirus infection. Study context: It can be stated that public TCR beta signatures indicated CMV infection as well as a matching HLA type.

This clonotype was detected ten times or more. Its antigen is as yet unknown. TCRdb analysed the reads with MiXCR anew, one entry per CDR3 protein. The sample carries about 250,000 distinct CDR3 sequences, 5% to 8.5% recorded once. The V and J ends lost 5 bases and 0 bases respectively, with 10 bases between them. The CDR3 length is 13 residues. The germline CDR1 and CDR2 sequences are DFQATT and SNEGSKA (reference sequence). Study-wide results and limits: In two of eight donors, the top clonotype was HLA-C-restricted CMV-specific.

Sample: PBMCs. The origin of this receptor is a human donor in good health (CMV status not recorded). Some clones in this sample may be carry-over from other donors' samples. The V gene is TRBV20-1, the J gene TRBJ1-1; D is unclear. As DNA, the CDR3 is TGCAGTGCTCCCGGACCGGTGAACACTGAAGCTTTCTTT. This codes for CSAPGPVNTEAFF.